The 21 T cell receptor beta chains reported below all come from one sample, sequenced in a study of T cell repertoires in cytomegalovirus infection. Each CDR3 protein gets one entry after TCRdb re-called the reads with MiXCR. The repertoire has hundreds of thousands of distinct CDR3 sequences, roughly 33% of them found once; the top ten carry roughly 20%. These receptors have no identified antigens. Source: cultured PBMCs, taken from culture after CMV antigen stimulation. Source of these receptors: a human donor in good health (CMV status not recorded). Some clones in this sample may be carry-over from other donors' samples.

The rearrangement uses TRBV12-3 or TRBV12-4 and TRBJ2-1, with TRBD2 matching 9 bases. CDR3 size: 16 residues. The V segment lost 7 bases and the J segment 6 bases; nucleotides outside the gene matches: 13. The CDR3 sequence is CASTRGGGRAFNEQFF. DNA for the CDR3: TGTGCCAGCACCCGGGGTGGCGGGAGGGCCTTCAATGAGCAGTTCTTC.

This clonotype occurred once. This chain uses TRBV18 with TRBJ2-3; no reliable D call. Germline lookup yields CDR1 KGHSH and CDR2 LQKENI. The CDR3 loop spans 13 amino acids. V lost 2 bases, J lost 6 bases, and 9 bases lay in between. The chain's CDR3 is CASSPESQDTQYF. The CDR3 region has the DNA TGTGCCAGCTCACCAGAGTCTCAGGATACGCAGTATTTT.

The CDR3 loop is CASTRGGAEAFF. CDR3 nucleotide sequence: TGTGCCAGCACCCGGGGCGGGGCTGAAGCTTTCTTT. V and J are TRBV12-3 or TRBV12-4 and TRBJ1-1; maybe TRBD1 (5 bases). Between the trimmed V and J ends, which lost 7 bases and 6 bases, there was a span of 12 bases. This CDR3 region has 12 residues.

The gene calls are TRBV6-2 or TRBV6-3 and TRBJ1-1; D is uncertain. The V end lost 2 bases, the J end lost 0 bases, and 7 bases lay between the germline ends. Germline loops: CDR1 MNHEY, CDR2 SVGEGT. There are 14 residues in the CDR3. In DNA, the CDR3 is TGTGCCAGCAGTTACATACAGTTGAACACTGAAGCTTTCTTT. This gives the protein CASSYIQLNTEAFF.

The J gene is TRBJ2-2, the V gene TRBV24-1; 8 bases map to TRBD1. V trimming: 4 bases; J trimming: 5 bases; junction bases outside the gene matches: 5. Germline V gene data show CDR1 as KGHDR and CDR2 as SFDVKD. The CDR3 has 15 amino acids. DNA for the CDR3: TGTGCCACCAGTGACAGGACAGGGCCTACCGGGGAGCTGTTTTTT. The encoded protein is CATSDRTGPTGELFF.

There are many counts of this clonotype. This chain links TRBV7-2 with TRBJ2-7; D perhaps matches TRBD2 (6 bases). CDR1 is SGHTA and CDR2 is FQGNSA in the germline V gene. The V end was cut by 3 bases, the J end by 3 bases, with 9 bases between. This CDR3 is 13 amino acids long. Here the CDR3 reads CASSFAGRYEQYF. The CDR3 nucleotides are TGTGCCAGCAGCTTCGCGGGACGCTACGAGCAGTACTTC.

There are a few counts of this clonotype. DNA of the CDR3: TGTGCCACCAGGAGGGTGGCAGGGGGCACTGAAGCTTTCTTT. Its translation is CATRRVAGGTEAFF. The chain is built from TRBV15 and TRBJ1-1, with TRBD1 identical over 7 bases. Looked up from germline, CDR1 is LNHNV and CDR2 is YYDKDF (reference sequence). CDR3 length: 14 amino acids. V was clipped by 6 bases and J by 4 bases; unmatched bases: 8.

This clonotype has just a few counts. The CDR3 protein is CSARHVMGYEQYF. CDR3 coding DNA: TGCAGTGCTAGACACGTTATGGGCTACGAGCAGTACTTC. The chain employs TRBV20-1 and TRBJ2-7; D is unclear. Germline CDR1 reads DFQATT; CDR2 reads SNEGSKA (reference sequence). The germline V and J ends were trimmed by 2 bases and 3 bases, with 11 bases remaining between them. CDR3 size: 13 residues.

This clonotype was seen only a few times. The chain carries TRBV7-2 and TRBJ1-2, with D hard to call. The CDR3 sequence is 14 residues long. Germline CDR1 and CDR2: SGHTA and FQGNSA. V was cut by 5 bases and J by 4 bases, with 14 bases left in between. CDR3 protein: CASSPRGRGYGYTF. In DNA, the CDR3 is TGTGCCAGCAGCCCCCGGGGTAGAGGCTATGGCTACACCTTC.

This clonotype appeared a few times. The chain has TRBV11-1 and TRBJ2-1; 13 bases map to TRBD2. With 6 bases clipped from V and 5 bases from J, the junction kept 7 bases outside the gene matches. Per germline, CDR1 SGHAT and CDR2 FQDESV (reference sequence). The CDR3 loop spans 16 amino acids. The CDR3 DNA reads TGTGCCAGCAGTCACAACGGACTAGCGGGGGACAATGAGCAGTTCTTC. Residues: CASSHNGLAGDNEQFF. Looking up the rest from reference TRBV11-1 and TRBJ2-1 gives the full variable domain: EAEVAQSPRYKITEKSQAVAFWCDPISGHATLYWYRQILGQGPELLVQFQDESVVDDSQLPKDRFSAERLKGVDSTLKIQPAELGDSAMYLCASSHNGLAGDNEQFFGPGTRLTVL.

This clonotype was detected only a few times. The rearrangement uses TRBV28 and TRBJ1-1; 7 nucleotides align to TRBD1. V shed 2 bases and J 8 bases; nucleotides not matched to a gene: 5. This CDR3 is built from 13 residues. The germline V gene encodes CDR1 MDHEN and CDR2 SYDVKM. The CDR3 protein is CASSLVQGGEAFF. DNA for the CDR3: TGTGCCAGCAGTTTAGTACAAGGGGGCGAAGCTTTCTTT.

The chain recombines TRBV6-1 with TRBJ1-1, with a possible D match to TRBD1 (5 bases). The V gene's germline CDR1 is MNHNS and CDR2 SASEGT. The CDR3 totals 14 residues. V was cut by 3 bases and J by 3 bases, with 11 bases left in between. The CDR3 coding sequence is TGTGCCAGCAGTGATATAGGGGACTACACTGAAGCTTTCTTT. Its translation is CASSDIGDYTEAFF.

The chain uses TRBV20-1 and TRBJ2-1; 9 nucleotides match TRBD2. Trimming at V came to 3 bases and at J to 0 bases, leaving 9 bases not matched to a gene. CDR1 is DFQATT and CDR2 is SNEGSKA in the germline V gene (reference sequence). The length of the CDR3 is 17 residues. CDR3 amino acids: CSARGLAGNSSYNEQFF. CDR3 coding DNA: TGCAGTGCTAGGGGTCTAGCGGGGAACAGCTCCTACAATGAGCAGTTCTTC.

The chain employs TRBV19 and TRBJ1-5, with a weak D call TRBD1 (5 bases). Per the germline V gene, CDR1 is LNHDA and CDR2 is SQIVND (reference sequence). Deletions cut 7 bases from V and 0 bases from J, with 19 bases between. This CDR3 region has 17 residues. CDR3 residues: CASTSRGTAYSNQPQHF. The CDR3 DNA follows: TGTGCCAGTACCTCCCGGGGGACTGCATATAGCAATCAGCCCCAGCATTTT.

The V gene is TRBV12-3 or TRBV12-4, the J gene TRBJ2-7, with a tentative D call TRBD1 (6 bases). V lost 2 bases, J lost 2 bases, and 10 bases lay in between. This CDR3 spans 14 amino acids. The CDR3 spells CASSLQGPTYEQYF. The CDR3 nucleotides are TGTGCCAGCAGTTTACAGGGGCCAACCTACGAGCAGTACTTC.

The J gene is TRBJ2-1, the V gene TRBV12-3 or TRBV12-4; D gene ambiguous. CDR3 length: 12 amino acids. The ends were cut back, 4 bases at V and 6 bases at J, with 7 bases in the middle. CDR3 loop: CASSSESNEQFF. CDR3 nucleotides: TGTGCCAGCAGTTCCGAGAGCAATGAGCAGTTCTTC.

The genes are TRBV11-3 and TRBJ2-3, with 11 bases fitting TRBD2. J gave up 0 bases and V 6 bases, and 11 bases lay outside the gene matches. This CDR3 is 18 amino acids long. Germline CDR1 reads SGHNT; CDR2 reads YENEEA. CDR3 nucleotides: TGTGCCAGCAGTACCGGGACTAGCGGCCAACCTAGCACAGATACGCAGTATTTT. Its protein product is CASSTGTSGQPSTDTQYF.

In its sample, this clonotype was seen a few times. This chain uses TRBV7-2 with TRBJ1-5; tentatively, D is TRBD1 (5 bases). The V end was cut by 5 bases, the J end by 13 bases, with 18 bases between. The CDR3 has 13 residues. Germline assignment: CDR1 SGHTA and CDR2 FQGNSA. CDR3 DNA sequence: TGTGCCAGCAGCCCGGGACGTTCTGGGGGTCAGCATTTT. Its translation: CASSPGRSGGQHF.

The chain employs TRBV4-2 and TRBJ1-3; 7 bases match TRBD1. Germline-derived CDR1 and CDR2 are LGHNA and YNFKEQ. The CDR3 has 17 residues. The J segment lost 0 bases and the V segment lost 6 bases, leaving 11 bases of the junction unmatched. CDR3 sequence: CASRPQGQHLSGNTIYF. CDR3 bases: TGTGCCAGCAGACCCCAGGGACAGCACCTCTCTGGAAACACCATATATTTT.

This clonotype has more than one count but fewer than ten. The genes are TRBV7-9 and TRBJ2-1, with a weak D call TRBD1 (5 bases). Germline loops: CDR1 SEHNR, CDR2 FQNEAQ (reference sequence). The CDR3 runs to 16 residues. Deletions cut 2 bases from V and 7 bases from J, with 18 bases between. The CDR3 sequence is CASSLSGRQGGNEQFF. The DNA of the CDR3 is TGTGCCAGCAGCTTATCTGGTCGGCAGGGTGGGAATGAGCAGTTCTTC.

This clonotype showed up many times. CDR3 sequence: CASSLGLLVAPIGSSYEQYF. CDR3 DNA sequence: TGTGCCAGCAGCTTAGGATTACTAGTTGCCCCAATAGGAAGCTCCTACGAGCAGTACTTC. The chain is built from TRBV7-2 and TRBJ2-7, with TRBD2 as a possible D gene (5 bases). Deletions cut 1 base from V and 0 bases from J, with 25 bases between. This CDR3 region has 20 residues. Germline loops: CDR1 SGHTA, CDR2 FQGNSA.